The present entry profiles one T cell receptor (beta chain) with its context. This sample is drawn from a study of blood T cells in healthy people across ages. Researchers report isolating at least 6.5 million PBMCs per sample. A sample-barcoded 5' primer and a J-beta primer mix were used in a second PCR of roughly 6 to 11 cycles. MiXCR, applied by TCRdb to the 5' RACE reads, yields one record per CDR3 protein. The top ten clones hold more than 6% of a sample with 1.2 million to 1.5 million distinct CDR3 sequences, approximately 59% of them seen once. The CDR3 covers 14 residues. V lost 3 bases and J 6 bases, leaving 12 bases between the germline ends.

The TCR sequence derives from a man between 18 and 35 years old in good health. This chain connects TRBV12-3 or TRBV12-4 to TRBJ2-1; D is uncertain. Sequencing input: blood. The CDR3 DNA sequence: TGTGCCAGCAGTTTGGCTAGTTCGGTCAATGAGCAGTTCTTC. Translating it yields CASSLASSVNEQFF.